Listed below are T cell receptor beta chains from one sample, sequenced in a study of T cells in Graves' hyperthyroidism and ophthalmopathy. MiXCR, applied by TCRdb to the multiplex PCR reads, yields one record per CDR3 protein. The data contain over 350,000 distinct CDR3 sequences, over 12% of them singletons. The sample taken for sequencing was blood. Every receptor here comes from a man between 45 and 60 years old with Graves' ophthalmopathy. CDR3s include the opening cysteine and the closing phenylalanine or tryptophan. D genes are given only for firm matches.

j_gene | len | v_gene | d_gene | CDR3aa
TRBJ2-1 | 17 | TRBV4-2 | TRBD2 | CASSQGHSSGASNEQFF
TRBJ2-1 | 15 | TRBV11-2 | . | CASSLARATYNEQFF
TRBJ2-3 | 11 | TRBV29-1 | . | CSVEVWDTQYF
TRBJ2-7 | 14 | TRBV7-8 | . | CASSTRDTTYEQYF
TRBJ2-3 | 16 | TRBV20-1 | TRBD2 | CSARDIRSGRTDTQYF
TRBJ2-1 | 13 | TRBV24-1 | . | CATSDPLDNEQFF
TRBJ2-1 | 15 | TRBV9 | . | CASSVVGSSYNEQFF
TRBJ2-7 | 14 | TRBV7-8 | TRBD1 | CASSLGTGFYEQYF
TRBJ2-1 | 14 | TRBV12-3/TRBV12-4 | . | CASTPPGTANEQFF
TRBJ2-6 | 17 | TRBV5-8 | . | CASSREFGGSGANVLTF
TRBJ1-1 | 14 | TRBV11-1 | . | CASSAEDRVSEAFF
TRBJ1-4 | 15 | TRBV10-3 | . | CAISETSAPGEKLFF
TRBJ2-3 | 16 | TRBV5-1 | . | CASSPGVAEDTDTQYF
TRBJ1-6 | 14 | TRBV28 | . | CASSLGLVNSPLHF
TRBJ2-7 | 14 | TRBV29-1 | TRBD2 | CSVDGASGSYEQYF
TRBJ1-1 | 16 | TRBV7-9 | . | CASSLARVLTNTEAFF
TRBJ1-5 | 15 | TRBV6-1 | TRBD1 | CAIEFGDRVTQPQHF
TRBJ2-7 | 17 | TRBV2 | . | CASSEEGSGVLSYEQYF
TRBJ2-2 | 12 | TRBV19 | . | CASAPGAGELFF
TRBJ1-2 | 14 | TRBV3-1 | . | CASSSGTSIIGYTF
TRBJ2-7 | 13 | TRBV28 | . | CASERSSSYEQYF
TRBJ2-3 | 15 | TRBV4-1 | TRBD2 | CASSQFLADTDTQYF
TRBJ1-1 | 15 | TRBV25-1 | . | CASSEIGRLNTEAFF
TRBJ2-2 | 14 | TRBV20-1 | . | CSARSPRGPGELFF
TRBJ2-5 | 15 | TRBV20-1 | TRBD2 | CSASAVAGYGETQYF
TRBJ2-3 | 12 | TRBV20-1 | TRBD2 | CSARLAGDTQYF